Shown below are 15 T cell receptor beta chains from a single sample sequenced in a study of T cell responses to AZD1222 COVID-19 vaccine (dated by TCRdb to about 2021). What this sample's time point label stands for: baseline before first vaccination. Library prep was done by the immunoSEQ multiplex PCR assay. TCRdb took this table from immuneACCESS and kept in-frame rearrangements with V and J called. Such tables lack part of the clones; where checked against another copy, unresolved V genes explain under half of the gap, and the rest is unexplained. This sample holds 65,000 to 70,000 clones; 85% to 90% were observed only once. Jointly, the top ten make up about 8.2% of the sample. Material: peripheral blood, obtained on day 0 of AZD1222 vaccination. Receptors were obtained from an adult in good health.

The rearrangement uses TRBV4-1 and TRBJ1-2; 9 bases fit TRBD1. J gave up 6 bases and V 0 bases, and 11 bases lay outside the gene matches. The CDR3 loop spans 17 amino acids. Looked up from germline, CDR1 is MGHRA and CDR2 is YSYEKL. The CDR3: CASSQDGQGHSVHGYTF. CDR3 sequence (DNA): TGCGCCAGCAGCCAAGATGGACAGGGGCACTCAGTTCATGGCTACACCTTC.

This clone has only one observation. The chain is built from TRBV30 and TRBJ1-5, with a tentative D call TRBD1 (5 bases). Germline CDR1 and CDR2: GTSNPN and SVGIG (reference sequence). There are 13 residues in the CDR3. Trimming pared 3 bases from V and 6 bases from J, leaving 12 bases between. DNA for the CDR3: TGTGCCTGGAGCGGGGGAGTAGGTCAGCCCCAGCATTTT. Its translation: CAWSGGVGQPQHF.

This chain connects TRBV6-5 to TRBJ2-2; unclear D gene. The length of the CDR3 is 14 residues. Per germline, CDR1 MNHEY and CDR2 SVGAGI. V lost 7 bases and J 1 base, leaving 10 bases between the germline ends. The CDR3 loop is CASIITQNTGELFF. CDR3 in DNA: TGTGCCAGCATCATCACTCAGAACACCGGGGAGCTGTTTTTT.

The chain employs TRBV13 and TRBJ1-2, with 7 bases fitting TRBD1. This CDR3 contains 13 residues. J lost 4 bases, V lost 5 bases, and 4 bases had no gene match. Germline lookup yields CDR1 PRHDT and CDR2 FYEKMQ (reference sequence). The CDR3 nucleotides read TGTGCCAGCAGCACCCGGACAGGCTATGGCTACACCTTC. This gives the protein CASSTRTGYGYTF.

This chain links TRBV6-6 with TRBJ1-2; a weak D match, TRBD1 (6 bases). The CDR3 covers 16 residues. The ends were cut back, 6 bases at V and 0 bases at J, with 17 bases in the middle. Per germline, CDR1 MNHNY and CDR2 SVGAGI (reference sequence). The CDR3 here is CASRTPTGPSNYGYTF. The CDR3 DNA reads as TGTGCCAGCAGAACCCCAACAGGGCCTTCTAACTATGGCTACACCTTC.

The V gene is TRBV18, the J gene TRBJ2-2; 10 positions agree with TRBD1. This CDR3 region has 16 residues. V dropped 2 bases and J dropped 4; count of bases not matched to a gene: 4. The V gene's germline CDR1 is KGHSH and CDR2 LQKENI. Here the CDR3 DNA reads TGTGCCAGCTCACCAACTGGACAGGGGGGCACCGGGGAGCTGTTTTTT. This encodes CASSPTGQGGTGELFF.

The rearrangement uses TRBV2 and TRBJ1-4, with unresolved D. The CDR3 runs to 12 residues. Between the trimmed V and J ends, which lost 2 bases and 13 bases, there was a span of 11 bases. Germline V lookup: CDR1 SNHLY, CDR2 FYNNEI. CDR3 region: CASSEIRDTLFF. CDR3 coding DNA: TGTGCCAGCAGTGAAATCCGAGACACACTGTTTTTT.

The chain joins TRBV25-1 to TRBJ1-2; perhaps TRBD1 as D (5 bases). This CDR3 contains 13 residues. The germline gives CDR1 MGHDK, CDR2 SYGVNS. The V end was cut by 5 bases, the J end by 2 bases, with 9 bases between. In nucleotides, the CDR3 is TGTGCCAGCAGTCCCCACAGGAACTATGGCTACACCTTC. Translation: CASSPHRNYGYTF.

This chain links TRBV29-1 with TRBJ1-4; possibly TRBD1 for D (6 bases). V was clipped by 7 bases and J by 2 bases, with 14 bases between them. The V gene's germline CDR1 is SQVTM and CDR2 ANQGSEA. This CDR3 region has 14 residues. DNA of the CDR3: TGCAGCGCGACCTCAGGGGTCACTAATGAAAAACTGTTTTTT. Amino acid sequence: CSATSGVTNEKLFF.

This chain joins TRBV12-3 or TRBV12-4 and TRBJ2-7; D unresolved. With 5 bases removed from V and 3 bases from J, the gap between germline ends came to 11 bases. The CDR3 is 13 amino acids. The CDR3 loop reads CASSPNVFYEQYF. The CDR3 DNA reads TGTGCCAGCAGTCCGAATGTCTTCTACGAGCAGTACTTC.

The V and J genes are TRBV5-1 and TRBJ2-7, with TRBD1 identical over 7 bases. The ends lost 0 bases at V and 5 bases at J; junction bases unmatched: 5. The CDR3 extends over 14 amino acids. Germline V gene lookup returns CDR1 SGHRS and CDR2 YFSETQ. The CDR3 loop reads CASSLGGTAHEQYF. The CDR3 coding sequence is TGCGCCAGCAGCTTGGGAGGGACAGCCCACGAGCAGTACTTC.

The V and J genes are TRBV11-2 and TRBJ1-2; D unclear. Germline-derived CDR1 and CDR2 are SGHAT and FQNNGV. CDR3 length: 15 residues. Trimming shortened V by 0 bases and J by 2 bases, and 10 bases separated the two germline ends. The CDR3 DNA sequence: TGTGCCAGCAGCTTAGATCCCCCAGACAACTATGGCTACACCTTC. Its protein is CASSLDPPDNYGYTF.

This clone was observed a single time. The J gene is TRBJ1-1, the V gene TRBV7-8; TRBD1 agrees at 7 bases. The V and J ends lost 5 bases and 4 bases, in that order; junction bases with no gene match: 7. The germline gives CDR1 SGHVS, CDR2 FQNEAQ. The CDR3 covers 14 residues. As DNA, the CDR3 is TGTGCCAGCAGCCCACAAGACAGGGCCACTGAAGCTTTCTTT. It specifies CASSPQDRATEAFF. The full variable domain, in which reference TRBV7-8 and TRBJ1-1 provide the parts outside the CDR3, is GAGVSQSPRYKVAKRGQDVALRCDPISGHVSLFWYQQALGQGPEFLTYFQNEAQLDKSGLPSDRFFAERPEGSVSTLKIQRTQQEDSAVYLCASSPQDRATEAFFGQGTRLTVV.

V usage is TRBV12-2 and J usage is TRBJ2-4; TRBD2, as called in the table, went unchecked against the DNA. TRBV12-2 is given as a pseudogene. There are 19 residues in the CDR3. CDR3 region: CASRLVGEREGLSKNIQYF. CDR3 DNA sequence: TGTGCAAGTCGCTTAGTGGGGGAACGGGAGGGCCTGTCCAAAAACATTCAGTACTTC.

V is TRBV27 and J is TRBJ1-1; 8 positions match TRBD1. J was trimmed by 5 bases and V by 6 bases; bases with no gene match: 8. The CDR3 is made up of 14 amino acids. The germline V gene has CDR1 MNHEY and CDR2 SMNVEV (reference sequence). The CDR3 loop reads CASRTGQGRTEAFF. CDR3 DNA: TGTGCCAGCAGGACTGGACAGGGTCGGACTGAAGCTTTCTTT.